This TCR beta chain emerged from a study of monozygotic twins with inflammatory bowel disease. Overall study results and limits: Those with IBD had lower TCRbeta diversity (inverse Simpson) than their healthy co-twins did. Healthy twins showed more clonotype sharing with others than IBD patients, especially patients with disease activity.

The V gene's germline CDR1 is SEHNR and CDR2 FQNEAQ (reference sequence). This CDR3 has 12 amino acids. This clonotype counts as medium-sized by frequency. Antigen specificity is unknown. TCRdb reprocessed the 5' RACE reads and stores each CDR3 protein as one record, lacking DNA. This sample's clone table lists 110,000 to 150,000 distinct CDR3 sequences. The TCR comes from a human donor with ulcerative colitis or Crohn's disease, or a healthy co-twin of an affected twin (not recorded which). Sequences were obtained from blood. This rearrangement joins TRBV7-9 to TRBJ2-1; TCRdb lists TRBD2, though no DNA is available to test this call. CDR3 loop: CASSRGYNEQFF.